The 18 T cell receptor beta chains listed next were all sequenced from one sample in a study of regulatory T cells in long-lasting Graves disease (dated by TCRdb to the early 2020s). The time point tag for this specimen amounts to: newly diagnosed GD, antithyroid drugs for less than 3 months. RNA was extracted from PBMCs in TRIzol for both TCR sequencing and RNA sequencing. Libraries were constructed by multiplex PCR. TCRdb shows the sequencer as Illumina HiSeq 4000. TCR beta libraries were built with iRepertoire HTBI primers and Arm-PCR amplification of CDR3 regions. TCRdb cleaned the public reads at Q25 with fastp, built clones with MiXCR and kept in-frame beta chains. CDR3 protein duplicates are merged, each entry listing the most common genes and DNA. This sample gives roughly 500,000 distinct CDR3 sequences in total; about 13% of them show up just once. In total, the top ten clones hold roughly a tenth of the sample.

The sample also formed part of further work on T cells in Graves' hyperthyroidism and ophthalmopathy.

The material was peripheral blood mononuclear cells (PBMCs), obtained at new diagnosis, from a patient treated with antithyroid drugs. The receptors were gathered from a man younger than 40 with Graves disease. Donor details come from another sample of the same person, matched by shared clones.

The chain combines TRBV9 with TRBJ2-2; TRBD2 matches at 8 bases. The V gene's germline CDR1 is SGDLS and CDR2 YYNGEE. With 1 base clipped from V and 7 bases from J, the junction kept 6 bases outside the gene matches. CDR3 length: 15 residues. The CDR3 DNA reads as TGTGCCAGCAGCGTATTCAGCGGGAGAGGCGGGGAGCTGTTTTTT. Translated, it gives CASSVFSGRGGELFF.

The chain links TRBV6-1 to TRBJ1-1; 8 bases line up with TRBD1. V trimming: 5 bases; J trimming: 0 bases; junction bases outside the gene matches: 8. There are 16 residues in the CDR3. CDR1 is MNHNS and CDR2 is SASEGT in the germline V gene. The CDR3 DNA reads TGTGCCAGCAGTCCCCCACGGACAGGGATGAACACTGAAGCTTTCTTT. Translated, it gives CASSPPRTGMNTEAFF.

This clonotype was counted ten times or more. V usage is TRBV27 and J usage is TRBJ2-7; 8 positions match TRBD1. CDR1 and CDR2 from the germline V gene are MNHEY and SMNVEV (reference sequence). The ends lost 5 bases at V and 5 bases at J; junction bases unmatched: 8. The CDR3 consists of 14 residues. CDR3 amino acids: CASSLQHRGDEQYF. In nucleotides, the CDR3 is TGTGCCAGCAGTCTACAGCACAGGGGGGACGAGCAGTACTTC.

The chain joins TRBV9 to TRBJ2-1; TRBD1 matches 9 bases. The CDR3 runs 17 residues. V lost 4 bases, J lost 0 bases, and 8 bases stayed unmatched. Germline CDR1 is SGDLS and CDR2 is YYNGEE. CDR3 DNA: TGTGCCAGCAGCCCCCGGACAGGGGAAAGCTCCTACAATGAGCAGTTCTTC. It translates to CASSPRTGESSYNEQFF.

The V call is TRBV27, the J call TRBJ2-5, with D perhaps TRBD1 (6 bases). The ends were cut back, 0 bases at V and 5 bases at J, with 10 bases in the middle. Germline CDR1 MNHEY, CDR2 SMNVEV (reference sequence). This CDR3 is 14 amino acids long. The CDR3 spells CASSLSQGPETQYF. CDR3 bases: TGTGCCAGCAGTTTATCCCAGGGGCCGGAGACCCAGTACTTC.

This clonotype was observed at least ten times. This chain links TRBV5-1 with TRBJ1-2; 9 nucleotides match TRBD1. Germline V gene data show CDR1 as SGHRS and CDR2 as YFSETQ. This CDR3 is 16 amino acids long. Trimming cost V 2 bases and J 8 bases; bases outside gene matches: 13. The CDR3 DNA reads TGCGCCAGCAGCTTTGCAGGGACAGGGTATTCTGGCGGCTACACCTTC. Translating it yields CASSFAGTGYSGGYTF.

This chain links TRBV5-1 with TRBJ1-1, with D hard to call. The CDR3 is 14 residues long. Deletions cut 0 bases from V and 4 bases from J, with 10 bases between. Germline V CDR1 and CDR2: SGHRS, YFSETQ. CDR3 protein: CASSLDPGGTEAFF. As DNA, the CDR3 is TGCGCCAGCAGCTTGGATCCTGGAGGCACTGAAGCTTTCTTT.

This clonotype was recorded many times. The genes are TRBV2 and TRBJ2-7, with D unclear. The CDR3 runs to 13 residues. V lost 5 bases and J 0 bases, leaving 8 bases between the germline ends. Germline CDR1 SNHLY, CDR2 FYNNEI. The DNA of the CDR3 is TGTGCCAGCAGTAAAGATGTCTCCTACGAGCAGTACTTC. It yields the protein CASSKDVSYEQYF.

The chain recombines TRBV19 with TRBJ2-3, with a weak D call TRBD1 (6 bases). Trimming stripped 7 bases from V and 5 bases from J, with 13 bases between. This CDR3 region has 13 residues. Germline V CDR1 and CDR2: LNHDA, SQIVND (reference sequence). CDR3 loop: CASTNTGIDTQYF. For the CDR3, the DNA is TGTGCCAGTACAAATACAGGGATAGATACGCAGTATTTT.

There are many counts of this clonotype. An end of the junction differs from the germline gene, which may be a read error. This chain joins TRBV5-1 and TRBJ2-1; 11 bases are a match to TRBD2. CDR1 is SGHRS, CDR2 YFSETQ, per germline. CDR3 length: 15 residues. CDR3 protein: CASSTTSGSYNEQFF. CDR3 bases: TGTGCCAGCAGCACAACTAGCGGGAGCTACAATGAGCAGTTCTTC.

This clonotype came up many times. The chain links TRBV7-9 to TRBJ2-3, with D possibly being TRBD1 or TRBD2 (5 bases each). In germline, CDR1 is SEHNR, CDR2 FQNEAQ (reference sequence). CDR3 size: 15 residues. Trimming removed 2 bases at V and 4 bases at J, with 13 bases between. The DNA of the CDR3 is TGTGCCAGCAGCTTAAGGGGACCGGTATCAGATACGCAGTATTTT. As protein: CASSLRGPVSDTQYF.

This clonotype has just a few counts. This chain joins TRBV11-3 and TRBJ2-1; weak D call: TRBD2 (6 bases). Germline V gene sequence: CDR1 SGHNT, CDR2 YENEEA. Trimming removed 4 bases at V and 9 bases at J, with 13 bases between. This CDR3 is built from 13 residues. CDR3 coding DNA: TGTGCCAGCAGCTCCCGGGGGATCAGTGAGCAGTTCTTC. Translation gives CASSSRGISEQFF. Full variable domain (remainder filled in from reference TRBV11-3 and TRBJ2-1): EAGVVQSPRYKIIEKKQPVAFWCNPISGHNTLYWYLQNLGQGPELLIRYENEEAVDDSQLPKDRFSAERLKGVDSTLKIQPAELGDSAVYLCASSSRGISEQFFGPGTRLTVL.

This clonotype was detected many times. This chain joins TRBV12-3 or TRBV12-4 and TRBJ1-5; unclear D gene. Trimming cost V 7 bases and J 3 bases, with 10 bases left between them. The CDR3 extends over 13 amino acids. CDR3 residues: CASNSVPNQPQHF. The CDR3, as DNA: TGTGCCAGCAACTCCGTCCCCAATCAGCCCCAGCATTTT.

The rearrangement joins TRBV18 to TRBJ2-3; D unresolved. CDR1 is KGHSH, CDR2 LQKENI, per germline. The CDR3 has 14 residues. Trimming shortened V by 2 bases and J by 0 bases, and 6 bases separated the two germline ends. CDR3 sequence (DNA): TGTGCCAGCTCACCAAAGGGTAGCACAGATACGCAGTATTTT. Protein sequence: CASSPKGSTDTQYF.

This clonotype was seen repeatedly, ten times or more. The J gene is TRBJ2-3, the V gene TRBV11-2; D remains ambiguous. There are 13 residues in the CDR3. Trimming took 10 bases from V and 4 from J, leaving 15 bases between them. Germline V gene lookup returns CDR1 SGHAT and CDR2 FQNNGV. CDR3 amino acids: CATFKESSDTQYF. For the CDR3, the DNA is TGTGCCACCTTCAAGGAAAGTTCAGATACGCAGTATTTT.

Many counts were recorded for this clonotype. The chain has TRBV6-2 or TRBV6-3 and TRBJ2-7; TRBD1 or TRBD2 may be the D gene (6 bases each). The CDR3 covers 14 residues. From germline, CDR1 is MNHEY and CDR2 SVGEGT. Between the trimmed V and J ends, which lost 2 bases and 2 bases, there was a span of 10 bases. DNA of the CDR3: TGTGCCAGCAGTTACGGAGGGGGACCCTACGAGCAGTACTTC. It is translated as CASSYGGGPYEQYF.

Regarding this clonotype: The junction shows a germline mismatch at one end, possibly a read error. V gene TRBV5-1 combines with J gene TRBJ1-6, with D perhaps matching TRBD1 (5 bases). The CDR3 totals 20 residues. Germline V lookup: CDR1 SGHRS, CDR2 YFSETQ. CDR3 coding DNA: TGTGCCAGCAGCTCCGGGGCAGGACCTAACCTCTCCCGGGGACATTCACCCCTCCACTTT. The encoded protein is CASSSGAGPNLSRGHSPLHF. The full variable domain, its missing parts supplied by reference TRBV5-1 and TRBJ1-6, is KAGVTQTPRYLIKTRGQQVTLSCSPISGHRSVSWYQQTPGQGLQFLFEYFSETQRNKGNFPGRFSGRQFSNSRSEMNVSTLELGDSALYLCASSSGAGPNLSRGHSPLHFGNGTRLTVT.

This chain uses TRBV18 with TRBJ1-3, with a possible D match to TRBD1 (6 bases). The CDR3 spans 14 residues. CDR1 KGHSH and CDR2 LQKENI come from the germline V gene. Trimming removed 2 bases at V and 5 bases at J, with 10 bases between. The CDR3 spells CASSPSGGRNTIYF. The CDR3 nucleotides are TGTGCCAGCTCACCATCGGGGGGCAGAAACACCATATATTTT.